These 2 T cell receptor beta chains were sequenced from one sample in a study of blood T cell repertoires in COVID-19. The table came from immunoSEQ multiplex PCR; TCRdb's copy has only in-frame clones and leaves some out. This repertoire shows around 55,000 clones, approximately 90% found once; its top ten account for roughly 3.9%. Sequenced sample: peripheral blood. Receptors originate from a man aged 40-49 years with COVID-19, enrolled during active disease.

The chain uses TRBV2 and TRBJ1-3; D ambiguous. The CDR3 spans 15 residues. The germline V gene has CDR1 SNHLY and CDR2 FYNNEI. V lost 3 bases and J lost 0, with 9 bases in between. The chain's CDR3 is CASSDEGFSGNTIYF. The DNA of the CDR3 is TGTGCCAGCAGTGACGAGGGCTTCTCTGGAAACACCATATATTTT.

The CDR3 loop is CASGTGGDEKLFF. CDR3 sequence (DNA): TGTGCCAGCGGGACAGGGGGAGATGAAAAACTGTTTTTT. V gene TRBV5-4 combines with J gene TRBJ1-4; TRBD1 matches at 11 bases. CDR3 length: 13 amino acids. With V trimmed by 7 bases and J by 6 bases, 2 bases remained unmatched. From germline, CDR1 is SGHNT and CDR2 YYREEE (reference sequence).